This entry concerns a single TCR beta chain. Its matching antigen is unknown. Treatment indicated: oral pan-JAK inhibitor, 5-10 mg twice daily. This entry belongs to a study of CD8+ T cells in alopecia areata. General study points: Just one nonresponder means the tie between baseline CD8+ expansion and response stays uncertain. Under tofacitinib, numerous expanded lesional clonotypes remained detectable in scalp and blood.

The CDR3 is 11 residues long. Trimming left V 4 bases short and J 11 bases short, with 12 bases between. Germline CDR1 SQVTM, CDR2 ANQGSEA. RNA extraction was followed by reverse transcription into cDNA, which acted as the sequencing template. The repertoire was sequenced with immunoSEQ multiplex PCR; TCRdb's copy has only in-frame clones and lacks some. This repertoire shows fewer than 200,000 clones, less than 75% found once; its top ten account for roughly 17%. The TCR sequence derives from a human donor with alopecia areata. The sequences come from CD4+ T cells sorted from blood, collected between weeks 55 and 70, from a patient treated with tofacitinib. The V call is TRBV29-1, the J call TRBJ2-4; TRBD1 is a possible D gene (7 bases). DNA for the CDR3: TGCAGCGTTGTAACAGGGGAGGTTCAGTACTTC. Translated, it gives CSVVTGEVQYF.